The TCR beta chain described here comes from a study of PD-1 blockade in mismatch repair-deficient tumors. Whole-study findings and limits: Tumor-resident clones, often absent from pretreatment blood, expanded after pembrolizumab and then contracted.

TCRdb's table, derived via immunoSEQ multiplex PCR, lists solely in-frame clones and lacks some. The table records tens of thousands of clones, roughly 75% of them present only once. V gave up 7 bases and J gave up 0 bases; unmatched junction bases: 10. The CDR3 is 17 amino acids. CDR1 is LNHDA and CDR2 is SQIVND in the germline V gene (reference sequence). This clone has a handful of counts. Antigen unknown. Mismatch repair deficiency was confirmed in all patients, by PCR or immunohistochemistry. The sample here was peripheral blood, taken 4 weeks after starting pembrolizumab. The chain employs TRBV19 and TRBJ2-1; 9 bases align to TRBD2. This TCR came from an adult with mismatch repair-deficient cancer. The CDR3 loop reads CASISGRTDSSYNEQFF. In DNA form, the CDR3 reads TGTGCCAGTATCAGCGGGAGGACCGATAGCTCCTACAATGAGCAGTTCTTC.